This T cell receptor (beta chain) was profiled in a study of blood T cell repertoires in COVID-19. Study background: COVID-19 samples from acute and convalescent phases originated in the United States, Italy and Spain. T cells, B-cell-depleted T cells, or PBMCs supplied cDNA or gDNA.

Per the study methods: For nucleated cells, counts were estimated from reference gene primer amplification. Assay used: immunoSEQ multiplex PCR; TCRdb lists only in-frame clones, some missing. The DNA was the basis for D and trimming; V, J and clone size are from that table. The sample has some 150,000 clones; 85% to 90% are singletons. CDR1 LNHDA and CDR2 SQIVND come from the germline V gene (reference sequence). The CDR3 runs to 14 residues. The V end was cut by 1 base, the J end by 4 bases, with 10 bases between. Sequencing was done on a sample of peripheral blood. The chain links TRBV19 to TRBJ1-1, with D unresolved. This TCR came from a woman in her forties or fifties with active or convalescent COVID-19. CDR3 nucleotides: TGTGCCAGTAGTATAGTCTCAGGTGGCACTGAAGCTTTCTTT. Its protein is CASSIVSGGTEAFF.